This is a list of T cell receptor beta chains from one sample in a study of cytomegalovirus exposure and HLA in healthy donors. Sequencing used immunoSEQ multiplex PCR; TCRdb keeps in-frame clones, though not all of them. The data contain approximately 160,000 clones, around 78% of them singletons. The sample consisted of PBMCs. The source of these receptors is a woman between 40 and 50 years old in good health and CMV-seropositive. The CDR3 runs from the conserved cysteine through the conserved F or W. D genes are given only for firm matches. Clone sizes are given selectively: once, few, many, or a class where the clone is expanded.

CDR3: CSVQGFTYEQYF
DNA: TGCAGCGTACAGGGATTCACCTACGAGCAGTACTTC
J: TRBJ2-7
D: .
size: .
V: TRBV29-1
length: 12

CDR3: CASSPTLTGLPLYTF
DNA: TGTGCCAGCAGTCCTACCTTAACAGGGCTTCCCCTCTACACCTTC
J: TRBJ1-2
D: .
size: .
V: TRBV27
length: 15

CDR3: CASSRDSNYGYTF
DNA: TGTGCCAGCAGCCGGGACAGTAACTATGGCTACACCTTC
J: TRBJ1-2
D: TRBD1
size: once
V: TRBV6-6
length: 13

CDR3: CASSLDGGGGYTF
DNA: TGCGCCAGCAGCTTGGATGGGGGGGGAGGCTACACCTTC
J: TRBJ1-2
D: .
size: few
V: TRBV5-1
length: 13

CDR3: CASSYSMGVGVGYTF
DNA: TGTGCCAGCAGTTACTCGATGGGCGTGGGAGTCGGCTACACCTTC
J: TRBJ1-2
D: .
size: once
V: TRBV6-5
length: 15

CDR3: CASSSGVFTDTQYF
DNA: TGTGCCAGCAGCTCCGGAGTATTCACAGATACGCAGTATTTT
J: TRBJ2-3
D: .
size: .
V: TRBV7-9
length: 14

CDR3: CASSLVGQGGTEAFF
DNA: TGTGCCAGCAGTTTGGTGGGACAGGGGGGGACTGAAGCTTTCTTT
J: TRBJ1-1
D: TRBD1
size: few
V: TRBV28
length: 15

CDR3: CASSWGQLANTEAFF
DNA: TGTGCCAGCAGCTGGGGACAGCTGGCGAACACTGAAGCTTTCTTT
J: TRBJ1-1
D: TRBD1
size: once
V: TRBV11-2
length: 15

CDR3: CASTSRTGTDTEAFF
DNA: TGTGCCAGCACCTCGCGGACAGGGACGGACACTGAAGCTTTCTTT
J: TRBJ1-1
D: TRBD1
size: .
V: TRBV11-2
length: 15

CDR3: CASSAGQGAREQFF
DNA: TGCGCCAGCAGTGCCGGACAGGGGGCAAGGGAGCAGTTCTTC
J: TRBJ2-1
D: TRBD1
size: .
V: TRBV10-2
length: 14

CDR3: CASSGGRAGPDTQYF
DNA: TGTGCCAGCAGCGGGGGGCGGGCTGGCCCAGATACGCAGTATTTT
J: TRBJ2-3
D: .
size: .
V: TRBV9
length: 15

CDR3: CASSFRLGQGDTQYF
DNA: TGTGCCAGCAGCTTTCGTCTTGGGCAGGGAGATACGCAGTATTTT
J: TRBJ2-3
D: .
size: .
V: TRBV5-4
length: 15

CDR3: CASSRGTASLGEQYF
DNA: TGCGCCAGCAGCCGGGGGACAGCCTCGCTTGGGGAGCAGTACTTC
J: TRBJ2-7
D: TRBD1
size: .
V: TRBV4-1
length: 15

CDR3: CASSDATGGNEKLFF
DNA: TGTGCCAGCAGCGATGCGACAGGGGGAAACGAAAAACTGTTTTTT
J: TRBJ1-4
D: TRBD1
size: .
V: TRBV5-4
length: 15

CDR3: CASSTRDRNTEAFF
DNA: TGTGCCAGCAGCACAAGGGACAGGAACACTGAAGCTTTCTTT
J: TRBJ1-1
D: TRBD1
size: .
V: TRBV9
length: 14

CDR3: CASSVEGQGGETQYF
DNA: TGTGCCAGCAGCGTAGAGGGACAGGGGGGAGAGACCCAGTACTTC
J: TRBJ2-5
D: TRBD1
size: .
V: TRBV9
length: 15

CDR3: CASSIDMSSGEQYF
DNA: TGTGCCAGTAGTATAGATATGTCTTCGGGCGAGCAGTACTTC
J: TRBJ2-7
D: .
size: .
V: TRBV19
length: 14

CDR3: CASSVTGSNQPQHF
DNA: TGTGCCAGTAGTGTCACAGGGAGCAATCAGCCCCAGCATTTT
J: TRBJ1-5
D: .
size: .
V: TRBV19
length: 14

CDR3: CASSTYRDADMNTEAFF
DNA: TGTGCCAGCAGTACATACAGGGATGCGGATATGAACACTGAAGCTTTCTTT
J: TRBJ1-1
D: .
size: .
V: TRBV25-1
length: 17

CDR3: CASSQDDKGVSYNSPLHF
DNA: TGCGCCAGCAGCCAAGATGATAAGGGGGTTTCCTATAATTCACCCCTCCACTTT
J: TRBJ1-6
D: .
size: .
V: TRBV4-3
length: 18

CDR3: CASSISANTEAFF
DNA: TGTGCCAGCAGCATCAGCGCAAACACTGAAGCTTTCTTT
J: TRBJ1-1
D: .
size: .
V: TRBV27
length: 13

CDR3: CASSRGRSSGNTIYF
DNA: TGTGCCAGTAGTAGGGGCCGGAGCTCTGGAAACACCATATATTTT
J: TRBJ1-3
D: .
size: .
V: TRBV19
length: 15

CDR3: CASSASGGNTWDEQFF
DNA: TGTGCCAGCAGCGCTAGCGGGGGCAATACTTGGGATGAGCAGTTCTTC
J: TRBJ2-1
D: TRBD2
size: once
V: TRBV7-2
length: 16

CDR3: CASSLRPSNYEQYF
DNA: TGTGCCAGCAGCCTGAGACCTAGCAACTACGAGCAGTACTTC
J: TRBJ2-7
D: .
size: .
V: TRBV5-6
length: 14

CDR3: CASSGMNTEAFF
DNA: TGTGCCAGCAGCGGCATGAACACTGAAGCTTTCTTT
J: TRBJ1-1
D: .
size: once
V: TRBV11-2
length: 12

CDR3: CASSLGDRGLGEQFF
DNA: TGTGCCAGCAGTTTAGGGGACAGGGGGCTAGGTGAGCAGTTCTTC
J: TRBJ2-1
D: TRBD1
size: once
V: TRBV27
length: 15

CDR3: CSVEVGYGYTF
DNA: TGCAGCGTTGAAGTCGGGTATGGCTACACCTTC
J: TRBJ1-2
D: .
size: once
V: TRBV29-1
length: 11

CDR3: CASSLTGMLQETQYF
DNA: TGTGCCAGCAGCTTAACGGGTATGCTCCAAGAGACCCAGTACTTC
J: TRBJ2-5
D: .
size: .
V: TRBV7-6
length: 15

CDR3: CASSPGLEAMNTEAFF
DNA: TGTGCCAGTAGCCCCGGTCTAGAAGCAATGAACACTGAAGCTTTCTTT
J: TRBJ1-1
D: .
size: .
V: TRBV19
length: 16

CDR3: CASSFSGTGYEQYF
DNA: TGTGCCAGCAGTTTTTCCGGGACTGGATACGAGCAGTACTTC
J: TRBJ2-7
D: .
size: .
V: TRBV6-6
length: 14

CDR3: CASRTGLDTQYF
DNA: TGTGCCAGCAGAACAGGTTTAGATACGCAGTATTTT
J: TRBJ2-3
D: .
size: .
V: TRBV27
length: 12

CDR3: CSVGPTGSNYGYTF
DNA: TGCAGCGTTGGCCCGACAGGGTCTAACTATGGCTACACCTTC
J: TRBJ1-2
D: TRBD1
size: .
V: TRBV29-1
length: 14

CDR3: CAWSPFEGRWAEAFF
DNA: TGTGCCTGGAGTCCCTTCGAAGGGAGGTGGGCTGAAGCTTTCTTT
J: TRBJ1-1
D: .
size: .
V: TRBV30
length: 15

CDR3: CASSLPGGEGYTF
DNA: TGTGCCAGCAGTTTGCCGGGAGGGGAGGGCTACACCTTC
J: TRBJ1-2
D: .
size: .
V: TRBV27
length: 13

CDR3: CASSLAGPRTGELFF
DNA: TGTGCCAGCAGCTTAGCGGGGCCAAGAACCGGGGAGCTGTTTTTT
J: TRBJ2-2
D: .
size: .
V: TRBV7-2
length: 15

CDR3: CASSQDRASYGYTF
DNA: TGTGCCAGCAGTCAAGACAGGGCCAGCTATGGCTACACCTTC
J: TRBJ1-2
D: TRBD1
size: .
V: TRBV7-2
length: 14

CDR3: CASSLGAFDSNYGYTF
DNA: TGTGCCAGCAGCTTAGGCGCCTTTGATTCTAACTATGGCTACACCTTC
J: TRBJ1-2
D: .
size: .
V: TRBV7-2
length: 16

CDR3: CATSRVQGKTGELFF
DNA: TGTGCCACCAGCAGAGTACAGGGTAAGACCGGGGAGCTGTTTTTT
J: TRBJ2-2
D: .
size: .
V: TRBV15
length: 15

CDR3: CASSELATDGELFF
DNA: TGTGCCAGCAGCGAACTAGCGACGGACGGGGAGCTGTTTTTT
J: TRBJ2-2
D: TRBD2
size: .
V: TRBV9
length: 14

CDR3: CASSQTAGTGTRQYF
DNA: TGTGCCAGCAGCCAAACAGCCGGGACAGGGACGAGGCAGTACTTC
J: TRBJ2-7
D: TRBD1
size: .
V: TRBV5-8
length: 15

CDR3: CASSYSQGINYGYTF
DNA: TGTGCCAGCAGTTACAGTCAGGGTATTAACTATGGCTACACCTTC
J: TRBJ1-2
D: .
size: .
V: TRBV6-5
length: 15

CDR3: CASSQSRTATSPLHF
DNA: TGTGCCAGCAGCCAATCGAGGACTGCGACCTCACCCCTCCACTTT
J: TRBJ1-6
D: .
size: .
V: TRBV16
length: 15

CDR3: CASSLGGGSSYNSPLHF
DNA: TGTGCCAGCAGCTTGGGGGGCGGGAGCTCCTATAATTCACCCCTCCACTTT
J: TRBJ1-6
D: .
size: .
V: TRBV5-4
length: 17

CDR3: CASIKDRDYGYTF
DNA: TGTGCCAGCATTAAGGACAGGGACTATGGCTACACCTTC
J: TRBJ1-2
D: TRBD1
size: .
V: TRBV2
length: 13

CDR3: CASSLGSGANTGELFF
DNA: TGTGCCAGCAGCTTAGGTAGCGGGGCGAACACCGGGGAGCTGTTTTTT
J: TRBJ2-2
D: TRBD2
size: .
V: TRBV11-2
length: 16

CDR3: CASSSDNYEQYF
DNA: TGTGCCAGCAGCTCGGACAACTACGAGCAGTACTTC
J: TRBJ2-7
D: .
size: .
V: TRBV5-4
length: 12

CDR3: CASSEGGQAIYGYTF
DNA: TGTGCCAGCAGTGAAGGGGGACAGGCGATCTATGGCTACACCTTC
J: TRBJ1-2
D: TRBD1
size: .
V: TRBV6-1
length: 15

CDR3: CAISGQGSYTIYF
DNA: TGTGCCATCTCGGGACAGGGGTCATACACCATATATTTT
J: TRBJ1-3
D: TRBD1
size: .
V: TRBV10-3
length: 13

CDR3: CASSLISGGQETQYF
DNA: TGCGCCAGCAGCTTAATTAGCGGGGGACAAGAGACCCAGTACTTC
J: TRBJ2-5
D: TRBD2
size: once
V: TRBV5-1
length: 15

CDR3: CALGGGPRDGYTF
DNA: TGTGCCCTCGGGGGGGGGCCAAGAGATGGCTACACCTTC
J: TRBJ1-2
D: .
size: .
V: TRBV28
length: 13

CDR3: CASSTTGGTEAFF
DNA: TGTGCCAGCAGCACTACAGGGGGCACTGAAGCTTTCTTT
J: TRBJ1-1
D: TRBD1
size: .
V: TRBV7-3
length: 13

CDR3: CASRPGQYNSPLHF
DNA: TGTGCCAGCAGACCAGGACAATATAATTCACCCCTCCACTTT
J: TRBJ1-6
D: .
size: .
V: TRBV28
length: 14

CDR3: CASSGQGAPDTQYF
DNA: TGTGCCAGCAGTGGTCAGGGGGCCCCAGATACGCAGTATTTT
J: TRBJ2-3
D: TRBD1
size: .
V: TRBV6-1
length: 14

CDR3: CASSLYPGGVEDTQYF
DNA: TGTGCCAGCAGTTTATACCCGGGGGGCGTGGAAGATACGCAGTATTTT
J: TRBJ2-3
D: .
size: once
V: TRBV27
length: 16

CDR3: CATRDRINTEAFF
DNA: TGTGCCACCAGGGACAGGATAAACACTGAAGCTTTCTTT
J: TRBJ1-1
D: TRBD1
size: .
V: TRBV5-3
length: 13

CDR3: CAISGIQPSNTGELFF
DNA: TGTGCCATCAGTGGAATACAACCCTCAAACACCGGGGAGCTGTTTTTT
J: TRBJ2-2
D: .
size: .
V: TRBV10-3
length: 16

CDR3: CASSLPGVGVDTQYF
DNA: TGTGCCAGCAGCTTGCCAGGGGTTGGGGTAGATACGCAGTATTTT
J: TRBJ2-3
D: .
size: .
V: TRBV5-4
length: 15

CDR3: CASSLADPRAGDQHQPQHF
DNA: TGTGCCAGCAGCTTAGCGGATCCCCGAGCAGGCGACCAGCATCAGCCCCAGCATTTT
J: TRBJ1-5
D: .
size: .
V: TRBV7-8
length: 19

CDR3: CASSIGGAANTGELFF
DNA: TGTGCCAGCAGCATTGGGGGGGCCGCGAACACCGGGGAGCTGTTTTTT
J: TRBJ2-2
D: .
size: .
V: TRBV9
length: 16